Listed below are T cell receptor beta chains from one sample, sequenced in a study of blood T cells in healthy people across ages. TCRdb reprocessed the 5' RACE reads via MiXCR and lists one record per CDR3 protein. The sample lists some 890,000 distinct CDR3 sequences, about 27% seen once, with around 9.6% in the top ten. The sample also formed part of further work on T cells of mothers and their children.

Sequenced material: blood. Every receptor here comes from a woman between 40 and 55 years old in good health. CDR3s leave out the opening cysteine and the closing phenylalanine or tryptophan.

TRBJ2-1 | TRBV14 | ASSGRLGADEQF
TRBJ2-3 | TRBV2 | ASGRGRAQY
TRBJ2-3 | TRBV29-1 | SVEPQGSTDTQY
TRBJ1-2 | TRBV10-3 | AIRTDGTHGYT
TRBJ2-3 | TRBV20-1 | SARGGDARFGVDTQY
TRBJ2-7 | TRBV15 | ATSGLASGGSIYEQY
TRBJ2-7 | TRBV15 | ATSRDFQGGYEQY
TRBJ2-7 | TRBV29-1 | SVDKTGQNYEQY
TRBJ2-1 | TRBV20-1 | SVRVTYNEQF
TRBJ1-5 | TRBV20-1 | SARDPSENNQPQH
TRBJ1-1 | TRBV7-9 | ASSLGSFGNTEAF
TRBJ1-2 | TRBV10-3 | AISEPDRGYT
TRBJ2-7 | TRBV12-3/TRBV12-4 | ASSTAQGDYEQY
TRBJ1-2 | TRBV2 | TSSDTTGGNYGYT
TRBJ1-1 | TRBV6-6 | ASSYITGEVKAF
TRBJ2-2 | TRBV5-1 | ASSLGTGAGERF
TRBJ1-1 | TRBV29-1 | SVAWFTEAF
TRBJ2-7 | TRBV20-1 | SARLLGVYEQY
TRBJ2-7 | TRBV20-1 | SASPRLAFKSNEQY
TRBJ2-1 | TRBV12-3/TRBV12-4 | ASGSGGASYNEQF
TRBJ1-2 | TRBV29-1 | SDTVQGTSGYT
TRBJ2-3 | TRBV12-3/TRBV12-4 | VSRTSGGAGTDTQY
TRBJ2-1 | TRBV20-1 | SARDPGGELSYNEQF
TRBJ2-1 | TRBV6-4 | ASSVRAGGYNEQF
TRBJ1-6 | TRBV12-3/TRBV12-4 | ASSLGTLPLH
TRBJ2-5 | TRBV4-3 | ASSQTTQETQY
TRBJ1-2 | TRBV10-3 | ATSDLQGIHDGYT
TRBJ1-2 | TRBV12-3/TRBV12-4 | ASSLGDGAVGDGYT
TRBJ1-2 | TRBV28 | ASSLTLTDYGYT
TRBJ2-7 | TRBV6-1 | ASSETTTWTRDSYEQY